These 14 T cell receptor beta chains share one sample of origin, sequenced in a study of beta chain features in type 1 diabetes. The isolated RNA, all of it, was reverse transcribed, so expressed TCRB transcripts were what got sequenced. Clones were read by immunoSEQ multiplex PCR, and TCRdb kept only the in-frame ones, dropping some. Among about 320,000 clones listed, around 15% were seen once. Sequencing was done on a sample of central memory CD4+ T cells from blood. The receptors here all came from a man younger than 45 in good health.

A few counts support this clone. J is TRBJ1-2 and V is TRBV7-2, with D hard to call. The V end was cut by 5 bases, the J end by 2 bases, with 12 bases between. The CDR3 contains 14 residues. In germline, CDR1 is SGHTA, CDR2 FQGNSA. The CDR3 loop is CASSVPGPNYGYTF. CDR3 coding DNA: TGTGCCAGCAGCGTTCCAGGCCCAAACTATGGCTACACCTTC.

This clone was counted only a few times. The chain recombines TRBV30 with TRBJ2-5; 7 bases map to TRBD2. CDR3 length: 14 residues. Germline V gene lookup returns CDR1 GTSNPN and CDR2 SVGIG (reference sequence). The V and J ends lost 3 bases and 7 bases, in that order; junction bases with no gene match: 11. CDR3 in DNA: TGTGCCTGGAGATCTAGCGGACCCCTTGGGACCCAGTACTTC. The encoded protein is CAWRSSGPLGTQYF. The whole variable domain, remainder taken from reference TRBV30 and TRBJ2-5, is SQTIHQWPATLVQPVGSPLSLECTVEGTSNPNLYWYRQAAGRGLQLLFYSVGIGQISSEVPQNLSASRPQDRQFILSSKKLLLSDSGFYLCAWRSSGPLGTQYFGPGTRLLVL.

The chain has TRBV7-2 and TRBJ1-1, with D uncertain. Germline assignment: CDR1 SGHTA and CDR2 FQGNSA. The CDR3 spans 12 residues. V was trimmed by 5 bases and J by 8 bases, leaving 12 bases between them. CDR3 sequence: CASSMRFSEAFF. The CDR3 region has the DNA TGTGCCAGCAGCATGCGGTTTTCCGAAGCTTTCTTT.

The sample holds a few counts of this clone. The J gene is TRBJ1-2, the V gene TRBV20-1; D gene uncertain. Trimming shortened V by 4 bases and J by 5 bases, and 5 bases separated the two germline ends. From germline, CDR1 is DFQATT and CDR2 SNEGSKA (reference sequence). CDR3 length equals 10 residues. CDR3 loop: CSAKEYGYTF. In DNA, the CDR3 is TGCAGTGCTAAAGAGTATGGCTACACCTTC.

About this clone itself: A junction boundary mismatches the germline segment, possibly from a read error. The chain employs TRBV7-9 and TRBJ2-1, with 8 bases fitting TRBD1. Germline-derived CDR1 and CDR2 are SEHNR and FQNEAQ (reference sequence). CDR3 length: 14 amino acids. The CDR3 here is CASSLAPQGDEQFF. The CDR3 bases are TGCGCCAGCAGCTTGGCCCCACAGGGGGATGAGCAGTTCTTC.

The rearrangement uses TRBV30 and TRBJ2-5, with 10 bases matching TRBD1. The CDR3 is 15 amino acids. Germline lookup yields CDR1 GTSNPN and CDR2 SVGIG (reference sequence). V gave up 2 bases and J gave up 4 bases; unmatched junction bases: 7. The CDR3 DNA follows: TGTGCCTGGAGTCCGGGGACAGGGGTAGCAGAGACCCAGTACTTC. Protein product: CAWSPGTGVAETQYF.

This clone was picked up a small number of times. The genes are TRBV5-6 and TRBJ2-5; the D is unclear. The germline V gene encodes CDR1 SGHDT and CDR2 YYEEEE. V gave up 4 bases and J gave up 2 bases, with 9 bases separating them. This CDR3 is built from 13 residues. CDR3: CASSQGNQETQYF. In nucleotides, the CDR3 is TGTGCCAGCAGCCAAGGCAATCAAGAGACCCAGTACTTC.

This clone has only a few counts. The V and J genes are TRBV9 and TRBJ1-1; D remains unclear. This CDR3 spans 19 amino acids. Trimming took 0 bases from V and 1 from J, leaving 22 bases between them. Germline V gene data show CDR1 as SGDLS and CDR2 as YYNGEE. The CDR3 sequence: CASSVDARAFGAKNTEAFF. The CDR3 bases are TGTGCCAGCAGCGTAGACGCCCGGGCCTTCGGAGCGAAGAACACTGAAGCTTTCTTT.

This clone has just a few counts. The chain has TRBV7-6 and TRBJ2-7; maybe TRBD1 (5 bases). The V end was cut by 0 bases, the J end by 3 bases, with 9 bases between. Germline V gene sequence: CDR1 SGHVS, CDR2 FNYEAQ. This CDR3 spans 14 amino acids. The CDR3 bases are TGTGCCAGCAGCTTAGCGGCAGGGTACTACGAGCAGTACTTC. Amino acid sequence: CASSLAAGYYEQYF. The whole variable domain, remainder taken from reference TRBV7-6 and TRBJ2-7, is GAGVSQSPRYKVTKRGQDVALRCDPISGHVSLYWYRQALGQGPEFLTYFNYEAQQDKSGLPNDRFSAERPEGSISTLTIQRTEQRDSAMYRCASSLAAGYYEQYFGPGTRLTVT.

The chain has TRBV7-2 and TRBJ2-3; TRBD2 matches 14 bases. The CDR3 extends over 18 amino acids. V shed 1 base and J 0 bases; nucleotides not matched to a gene: 3. The germline gives CDR1 SGHTA, CDR2 FQGNSA. The CDR3, as DNA: TGTGCCAGCAGCTTAGAGGGACTAGCGGGGGTTAGCACAGATACGCAGTATTTT. It encodes CASSLEGLAGVSTDTQYF.

The rearrangement links TRBV4-3 to TRBJ1-5; D unresolved. The CDR3 loop spans 15 amino acids. Trimming stripped 1 base from V and 1 base from J, with 8 bases between. Germline CDR1 reads LGHNA; CDR2 reads YSLEER. The CDR3 DNA reads TGCGCCAGCAGCCAAGTTCTGGGGAGCAATCAGCCCCAGCATTTT. It translates to CASSQVLGSNQPQHF.

This clone was counted a few times. The genes are TRBV6-6 and TRBJ1-6; maybe TRBD1 (6 bases). V gave up 4 bases and J gave up 7 bases, with 8 bases separating them. The V gene's germline CDR1 is MNHNY and CDR2 SVGAGI (reference sequence). The CDR3 runs 13 residues. The DNA of the CDR3 is TGTGCCAGCAGTTTCCAGGGGAATTCACCCCTCCACTTT. This translates into CASSFQGNSPLHF.

This clone was recorded a few times. V gene TRBV2 combines with J gene TRBJ2-7, with D hard to call. V was shortened by 3 bases and J by 3 bases, with 9 bases between the two germline ends. The CDR3 spans 13 residues. The germline V gene encodes CDR1 SNHLY and CDR2 FYNNEI. CDR3 region: CASSDGLFYEQYF. The DNA of the CDR3 is TGTGCCAGCAGTGACGGGCTGTTCTACGAGCAGTACTTC.

This clone was counted only a few times. The chain joins TRBV7-8 to TRBJ1-5; 9 nucleotides align to TRBD1. V shed 2 bases and J 7 bases; nucleotides not matched to a gene: 6. This CDR3 spans 15 amino acids. Germline V gives CDR1 SGHVS, CDR2 FQNEAQ. CDR3 sequence (DNA): TGTGCCAGCAGCTTAACGGGACAGGGTGGACAGCCCCAGCATTTT. It yields the protein CASSLTGQGGQPQHF.